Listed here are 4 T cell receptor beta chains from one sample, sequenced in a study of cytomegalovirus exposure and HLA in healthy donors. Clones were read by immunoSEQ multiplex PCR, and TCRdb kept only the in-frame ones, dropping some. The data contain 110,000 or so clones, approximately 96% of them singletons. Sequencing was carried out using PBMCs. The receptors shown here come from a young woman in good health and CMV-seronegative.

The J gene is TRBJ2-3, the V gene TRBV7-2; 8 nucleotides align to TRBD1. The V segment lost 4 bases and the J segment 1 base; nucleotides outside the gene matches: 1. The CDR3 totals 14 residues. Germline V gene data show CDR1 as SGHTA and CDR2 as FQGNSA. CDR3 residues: CASSWTGRTDTQYF. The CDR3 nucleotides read TGTGCCAGCAGCTGGACAGGGCGCACAGATACGCAGTATTTT.

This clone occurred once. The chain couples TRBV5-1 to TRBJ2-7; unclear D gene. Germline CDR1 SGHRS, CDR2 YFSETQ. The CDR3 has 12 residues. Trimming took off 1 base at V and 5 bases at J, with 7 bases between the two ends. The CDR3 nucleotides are TGCGCCAGCAGCTTGTCCCCCGACGAGCAGTACTTC. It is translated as CASSLSPDEQYF.

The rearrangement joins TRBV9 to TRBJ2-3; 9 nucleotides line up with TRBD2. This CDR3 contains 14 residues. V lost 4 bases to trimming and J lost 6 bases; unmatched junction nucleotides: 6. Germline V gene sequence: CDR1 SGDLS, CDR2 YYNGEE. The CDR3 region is CASSQGLALDTQYF. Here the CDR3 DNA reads TGTGCCAGCAGCCAGGGACTAGCTCTCGATACGCAGTATTTT.

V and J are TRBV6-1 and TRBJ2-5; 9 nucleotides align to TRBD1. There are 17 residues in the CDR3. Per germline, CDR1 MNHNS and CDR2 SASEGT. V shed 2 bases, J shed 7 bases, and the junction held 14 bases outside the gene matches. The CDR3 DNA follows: TGTGCCAGCAGTGAAATTTCTTTACAGGGGGCACGGGGGACCCAGTACTTC. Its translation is CASSEISLQGARGTQYF.